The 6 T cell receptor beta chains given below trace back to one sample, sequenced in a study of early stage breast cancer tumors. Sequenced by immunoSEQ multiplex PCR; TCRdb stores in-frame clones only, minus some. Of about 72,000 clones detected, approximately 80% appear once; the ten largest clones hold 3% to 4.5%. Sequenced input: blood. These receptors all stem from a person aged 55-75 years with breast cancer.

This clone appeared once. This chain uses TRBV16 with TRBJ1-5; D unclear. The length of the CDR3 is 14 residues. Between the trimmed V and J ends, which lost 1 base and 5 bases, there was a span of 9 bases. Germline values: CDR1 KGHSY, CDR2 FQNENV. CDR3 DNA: TGTGCCAGCAGCCAATTGACGCTGGATCAGCCCCAGCATTTT. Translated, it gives CASSQLTLDQPQHF.

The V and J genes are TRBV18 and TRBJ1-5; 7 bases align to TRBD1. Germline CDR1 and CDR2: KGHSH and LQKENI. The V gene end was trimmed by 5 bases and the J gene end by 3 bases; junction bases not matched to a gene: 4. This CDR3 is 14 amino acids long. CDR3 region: CASSGDSNNQPQHF. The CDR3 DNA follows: TGTGCCAGCTCAGGGGACAGTAACAATCAGCCCCAGCATTTT.

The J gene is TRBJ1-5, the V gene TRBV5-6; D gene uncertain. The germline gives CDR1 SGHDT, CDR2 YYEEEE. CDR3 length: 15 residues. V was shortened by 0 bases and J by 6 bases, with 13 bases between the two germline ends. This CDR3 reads CASSLAFGGSQPQHF. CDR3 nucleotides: TGTGCCAGCAGCTTGGCTTTTGGAGGGAGTCAGCCCCAGCATTTT.

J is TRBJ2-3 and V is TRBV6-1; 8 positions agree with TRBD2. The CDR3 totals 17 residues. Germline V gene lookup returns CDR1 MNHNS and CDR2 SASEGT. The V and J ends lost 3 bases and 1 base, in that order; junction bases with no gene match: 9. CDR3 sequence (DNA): TGTGCCAGCAGTGACGGAGGGACTAGTCAGGGCACAGATACGCAGTATTTT. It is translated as CASSDGGTSQGTDTQYF.

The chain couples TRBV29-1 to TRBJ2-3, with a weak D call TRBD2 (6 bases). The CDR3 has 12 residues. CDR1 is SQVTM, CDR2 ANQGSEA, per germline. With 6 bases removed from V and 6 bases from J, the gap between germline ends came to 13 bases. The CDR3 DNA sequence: TGCAGCGTCCTGGACTATTGGGATACGCAGTATTTT. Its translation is CSVLDYWDTQYF.

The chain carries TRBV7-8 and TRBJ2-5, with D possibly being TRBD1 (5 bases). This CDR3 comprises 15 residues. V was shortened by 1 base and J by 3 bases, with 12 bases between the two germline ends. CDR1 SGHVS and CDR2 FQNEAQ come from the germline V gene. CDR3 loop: CASSLDRQGEETQYF. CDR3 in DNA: TGTGCCAGCAGCTTAGATCGTCAAGGGGAAGAGACCCAGTACTTC.